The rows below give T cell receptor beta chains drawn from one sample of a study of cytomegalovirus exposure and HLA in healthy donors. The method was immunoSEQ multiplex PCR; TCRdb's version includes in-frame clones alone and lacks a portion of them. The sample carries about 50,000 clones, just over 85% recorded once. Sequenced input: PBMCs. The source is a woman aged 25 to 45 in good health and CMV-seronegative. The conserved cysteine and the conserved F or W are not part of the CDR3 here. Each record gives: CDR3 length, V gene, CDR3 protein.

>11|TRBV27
ASSFPGGYGYT
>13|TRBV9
ASSVASGPTDTQY
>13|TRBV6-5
ASSFSGSPSYEQY
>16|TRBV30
AWSVNVGQEGTNEKLF
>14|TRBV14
ASSRGRLSGANVLT
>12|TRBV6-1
ASKGGTDTGELF
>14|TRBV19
ASSIDPAGSSYEQY
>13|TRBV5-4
ASSLGLGPYNEQF
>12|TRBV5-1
ASSLLFRTGELF
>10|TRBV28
ASRIGTAEQF
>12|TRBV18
ASSLDRVSLGYT
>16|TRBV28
ASSFGGLAGGDQETQY
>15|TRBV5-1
ASTQGFAGLGYNEQF
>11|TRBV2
AGTGSGANVLT
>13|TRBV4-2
ASSAPGLAGGEQY